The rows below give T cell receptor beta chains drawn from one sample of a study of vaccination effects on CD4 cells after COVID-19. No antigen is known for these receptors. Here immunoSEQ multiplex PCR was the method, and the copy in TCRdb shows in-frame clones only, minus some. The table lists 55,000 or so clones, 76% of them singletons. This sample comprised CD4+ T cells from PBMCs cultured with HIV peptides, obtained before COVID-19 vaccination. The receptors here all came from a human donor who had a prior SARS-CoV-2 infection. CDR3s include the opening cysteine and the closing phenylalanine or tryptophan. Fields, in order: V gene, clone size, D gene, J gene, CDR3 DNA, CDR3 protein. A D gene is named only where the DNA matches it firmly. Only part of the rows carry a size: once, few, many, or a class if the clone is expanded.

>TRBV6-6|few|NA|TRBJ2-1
TGTGCCAGCAGTTGGGGAATTGAGCAGTTCTTC
CASSWGIEQFF
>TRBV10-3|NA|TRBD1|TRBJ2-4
TGTGCCATCAGTGAGTCGGGTCAGGGGGCCGGTTTACTCGCCAAAAACATTCAGTACTTC
CAISESGQGAGLLAKNIQYF
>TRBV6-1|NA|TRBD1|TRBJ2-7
TGTGCCAGCAGTGAAGCCGGGACAGGGGCCTACGAGCAGTACTTC
CASSEAGTGAYEQYF
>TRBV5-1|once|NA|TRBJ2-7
TGCGCCAGCAGCTTGTCCGTGGGGGGCCGTGGGTACGAGCAGTACTTC
CASSLSVGGRGYEQYF
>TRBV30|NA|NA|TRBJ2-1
TGTGCCTGGAGTGTTGGTAGCAATGAGCAGTTCTTC
CAWSVGSNEQFF
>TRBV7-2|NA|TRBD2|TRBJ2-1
TGTGCCAGCAGGGAAGCGGGGGGGTTGAGTGAGCAGTTCTTC
CASREAGGLSEQFF
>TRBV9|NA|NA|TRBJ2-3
TGTGCCAGCAGCGTCTTACCTAGGACAGATACGCAGTATTTT
CASSVLPRTDTQYF
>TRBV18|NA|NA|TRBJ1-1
TGTGCCAGCTCAGAAACGACGGACCTGAGGGCTTTCTTT
CASSETTDLRAFF
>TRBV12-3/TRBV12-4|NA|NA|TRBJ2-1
TGTGCCAGCAGTTTCGGTAGGAATGAGCAGTTCTTC
CASSFGRNEQFF
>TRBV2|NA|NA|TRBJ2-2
TGTGCCAGCAGTGAAATGCGGGTTGGCACCGGGGAGCTGTTTTTT
CASSEMRVGTGELFF
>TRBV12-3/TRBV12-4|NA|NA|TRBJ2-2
TGTGCCAGCAGCCGCACCGGGGAGCTGTTTTTT
CASSRTGELFF
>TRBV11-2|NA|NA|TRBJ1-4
TGTGCCAGCAGCTTCCCTCCTTACGAAAAACTGTTTTTT
CASSFPPYEKLFF
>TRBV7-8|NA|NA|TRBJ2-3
TGTGCCAGCAGCAAAGTCGGTCGGACAGATACGCAGTATTTT
CASSKVGRTDTQYF
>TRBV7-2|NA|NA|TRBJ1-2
TGTGCCAGCAGCTTGCAGGCGAGCTATGGCTACACCTTC
CASSLQASYGYTF
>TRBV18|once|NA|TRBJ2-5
TGTGCCAGCTCACCACCTTGGCAGAGGGAGACCCAGTACTTC
CASSPPWQRETQYF
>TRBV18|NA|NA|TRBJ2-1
TGTGCCAGCTCCCGTCGTGCGGGGTCAGGGGGCAATGAGCAGTTCTTC
CASSRRAGSGGNEQFF
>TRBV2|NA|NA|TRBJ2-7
TGTGCCAGCAGGAGACAGGACTACGAGCAGTACTTC
CASRRQDYEQYF
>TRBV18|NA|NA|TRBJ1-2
TGTGCCAGCTCACCAACATTTGGGTTTCCCATCAACTATGGCTACACCTTC
CASSPTFGFPINYGYTF
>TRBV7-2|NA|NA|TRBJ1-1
TGTGCCAGCAGCCCACAGAGTGGAGGGACGAACACTGAAGCTTTCTTT
CASSPQSGGTNTEAFF
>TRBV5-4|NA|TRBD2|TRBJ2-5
TGTGCCAGCAGCTTGGCTAGCGGGAGGGCCGGAGAGACCCAGTACTTC
CASSLASGRAGETQYF
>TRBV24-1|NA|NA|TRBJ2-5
TGTGCCACCAGTGATTTTAGGGGGATAGATAAGTCTGAGACCCAGTACTTC
CATSDFRGIDKSETQYF
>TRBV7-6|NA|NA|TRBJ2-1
TGTGCCAGCAGCTTAGCGACCGGGAAGGATGAGCAGTTCTTC
CASSLATGKDEQFF
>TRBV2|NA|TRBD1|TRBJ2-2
TGTGCCAGCAGGGAACCCTTGGGACAGGGGAACACCGGGGAGCTGTTTTTT
CASREPLGQGNTGELFF
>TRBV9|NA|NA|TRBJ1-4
TGTGCCAGCAGCGTAGGTTCTGGGGCGACTAATGAAAAACTGTTTTTT
CASSVGSGATNEKLFF
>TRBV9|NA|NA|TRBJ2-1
TGTGCCAGCAGCCCCTCGACGGGCTCCTACAATGAGCAGTTCTTC
CASSPSTGSYNEQFF
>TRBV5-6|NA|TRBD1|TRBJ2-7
TGTGCCAGCAGCAACTCGGGACAGGTCAACGAGCAGTACTTC
CASSNSGQVNEQYF
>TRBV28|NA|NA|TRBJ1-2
TGTGCCAGCAGTTTCCGTGCAGGGTGGGGCTACACCTTC
CASSFRAGWGYTF
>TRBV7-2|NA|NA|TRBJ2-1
TGTGCCAGCAGTCGAGACAACTACAATGAGCAGTTCTTC
CASSRDNYNEQFF
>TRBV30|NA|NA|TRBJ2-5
TGTGCCTGGAACCGCGGGATGAGTTATGAGACCCAGTACTTC
CAWNRGMSYETQYF
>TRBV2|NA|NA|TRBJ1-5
TGTGCCAGCAGTGAGGAACATCAGCCCCAGCATTTT
CASSEEHQPQHF
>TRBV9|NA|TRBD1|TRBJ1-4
TGTGCCAGCAGCGTAGCTACCGGGGTGGGGACAGGGAATGAAAAACTGTTTTTT
CASSVATGVGTGNEKLFF
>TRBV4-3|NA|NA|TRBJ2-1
TGCGCCAGCAGCCAAGATTTTTACAATGAGCAGTTCTTC
CASSQDFYNEQFF
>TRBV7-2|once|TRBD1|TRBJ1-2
TGTGCCAGCAGCGCGGGACAGGAAAACTATGGCTACACCTTC
CASSAGQENYGYTF
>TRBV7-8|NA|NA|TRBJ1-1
TGTGCCAGCAGCTTATACGCAGAGAACACTGAAGCTTTCTTT
CASSLYAENTEAFF
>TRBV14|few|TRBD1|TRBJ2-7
TGTGCCAGCAGCCAAGTTCACAGGGGGCCCTACGAGCAGTACTTC
CASSQVHRGPYEQYF